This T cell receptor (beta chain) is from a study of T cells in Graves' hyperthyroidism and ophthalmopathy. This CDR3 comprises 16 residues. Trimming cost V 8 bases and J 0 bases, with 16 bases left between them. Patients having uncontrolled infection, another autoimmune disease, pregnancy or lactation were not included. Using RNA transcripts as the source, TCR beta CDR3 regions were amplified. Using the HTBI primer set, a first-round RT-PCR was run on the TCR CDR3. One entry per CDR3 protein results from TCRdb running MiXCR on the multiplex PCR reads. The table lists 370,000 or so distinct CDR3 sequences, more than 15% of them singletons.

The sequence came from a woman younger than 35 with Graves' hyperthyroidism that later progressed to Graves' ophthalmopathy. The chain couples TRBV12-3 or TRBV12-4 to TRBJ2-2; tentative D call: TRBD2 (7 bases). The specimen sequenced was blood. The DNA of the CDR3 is TGTGCCAGCGGGGGGGGGGCCGACGCGAACACCGGGGAGCTGTTTTTT. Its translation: CASGGGADANTGELFF.